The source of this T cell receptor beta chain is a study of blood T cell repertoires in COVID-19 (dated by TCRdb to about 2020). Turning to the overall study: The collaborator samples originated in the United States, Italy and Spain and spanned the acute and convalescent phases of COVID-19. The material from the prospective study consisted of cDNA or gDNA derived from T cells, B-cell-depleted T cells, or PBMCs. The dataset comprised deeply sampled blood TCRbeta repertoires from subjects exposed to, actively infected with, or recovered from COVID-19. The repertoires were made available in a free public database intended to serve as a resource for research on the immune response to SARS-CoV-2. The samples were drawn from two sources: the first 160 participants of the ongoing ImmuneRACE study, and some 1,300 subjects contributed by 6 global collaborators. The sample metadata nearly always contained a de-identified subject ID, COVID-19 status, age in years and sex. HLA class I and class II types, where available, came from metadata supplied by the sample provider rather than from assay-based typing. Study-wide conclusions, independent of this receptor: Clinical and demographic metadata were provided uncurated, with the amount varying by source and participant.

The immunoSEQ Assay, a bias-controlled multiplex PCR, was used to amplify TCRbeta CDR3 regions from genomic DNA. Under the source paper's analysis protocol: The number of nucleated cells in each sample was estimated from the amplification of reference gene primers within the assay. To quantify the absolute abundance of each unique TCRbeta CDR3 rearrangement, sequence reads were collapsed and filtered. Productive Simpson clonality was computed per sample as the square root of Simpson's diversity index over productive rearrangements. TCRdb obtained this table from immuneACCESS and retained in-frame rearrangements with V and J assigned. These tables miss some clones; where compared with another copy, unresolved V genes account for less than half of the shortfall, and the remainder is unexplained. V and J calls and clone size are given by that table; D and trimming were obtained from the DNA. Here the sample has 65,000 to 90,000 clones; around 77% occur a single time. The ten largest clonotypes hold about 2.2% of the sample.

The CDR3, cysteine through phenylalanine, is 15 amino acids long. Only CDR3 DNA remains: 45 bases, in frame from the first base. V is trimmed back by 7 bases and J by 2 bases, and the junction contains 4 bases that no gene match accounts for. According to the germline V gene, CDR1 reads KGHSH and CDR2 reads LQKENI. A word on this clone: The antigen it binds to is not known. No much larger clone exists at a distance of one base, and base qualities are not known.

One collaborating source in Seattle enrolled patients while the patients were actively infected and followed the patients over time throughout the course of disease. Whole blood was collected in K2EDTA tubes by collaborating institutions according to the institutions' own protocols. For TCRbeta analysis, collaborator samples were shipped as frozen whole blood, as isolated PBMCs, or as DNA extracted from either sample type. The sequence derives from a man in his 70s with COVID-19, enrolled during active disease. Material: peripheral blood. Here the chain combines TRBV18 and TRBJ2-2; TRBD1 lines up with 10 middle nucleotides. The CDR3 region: CASFRQGANTGELFF. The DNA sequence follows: TGTGCCAGCTTCCGACAGGGGGCTAACACCGGGGAGCTGTTTTTT.